The T cell receptor beta chain described here comes from a study of blood T cell repertoires in COVID-19. The repertoire was sequenced with immunoSEQ multiplex PCR; TCRdb's copy has only in-frame clones and lacks some. Found here are under 200,000 clones, 80% to 90% of them singletons; the top ten hold approximately 3.3%. The sequence derives from a man between 18 and 35 years old with active or convalescent COVID-19. The sample taken for sequencing was peripheral blood.

The chain's CDR3 is CATSDSGFTEAFF. The CDR3 coding sequence is TGTGCCACCAGTGATTCGGGGTTTACTGAAGCTTTCTTT. V usage is TRBV24-1 and J usage is TRBJ1-1; D ambiguous. CDR3 length: 13 amino acids. The V and J ends lost 2 bases and 5 bases respectively, with 8 bases between them. Looked up from germline, CDR1 is KGHDR and CDR2 is SFDVKD.